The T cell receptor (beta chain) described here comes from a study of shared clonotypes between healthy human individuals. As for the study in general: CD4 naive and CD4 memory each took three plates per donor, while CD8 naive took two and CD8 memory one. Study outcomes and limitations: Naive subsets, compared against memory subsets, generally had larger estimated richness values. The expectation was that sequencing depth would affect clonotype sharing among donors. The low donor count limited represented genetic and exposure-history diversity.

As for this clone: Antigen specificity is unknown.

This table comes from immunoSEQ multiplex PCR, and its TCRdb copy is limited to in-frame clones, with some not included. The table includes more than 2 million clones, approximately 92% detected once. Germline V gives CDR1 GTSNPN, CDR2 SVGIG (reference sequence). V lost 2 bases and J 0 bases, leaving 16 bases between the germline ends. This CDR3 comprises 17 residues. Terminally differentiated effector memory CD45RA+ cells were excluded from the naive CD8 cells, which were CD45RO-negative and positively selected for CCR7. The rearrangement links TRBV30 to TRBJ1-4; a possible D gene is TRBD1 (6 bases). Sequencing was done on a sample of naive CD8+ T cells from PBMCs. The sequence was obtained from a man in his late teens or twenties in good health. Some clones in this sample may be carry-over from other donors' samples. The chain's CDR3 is CAWSSRGGETTNEKLFF. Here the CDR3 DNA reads TGTGCCTGGAGTTCCCGAGGGGGAGAAACAACTAATGAAAAACTGTTTTTT.